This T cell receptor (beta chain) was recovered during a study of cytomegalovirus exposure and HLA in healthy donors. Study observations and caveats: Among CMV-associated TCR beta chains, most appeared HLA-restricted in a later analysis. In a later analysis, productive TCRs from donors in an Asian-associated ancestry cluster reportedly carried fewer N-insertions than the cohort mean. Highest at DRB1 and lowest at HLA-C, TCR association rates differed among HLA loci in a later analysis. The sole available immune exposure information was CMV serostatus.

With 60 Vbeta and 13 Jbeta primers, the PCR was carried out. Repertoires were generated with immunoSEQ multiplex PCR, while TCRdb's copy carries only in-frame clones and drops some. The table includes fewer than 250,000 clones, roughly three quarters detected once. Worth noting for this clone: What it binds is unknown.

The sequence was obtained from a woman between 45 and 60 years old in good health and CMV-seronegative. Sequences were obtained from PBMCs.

DNA for the CDR3: TGTGCCACCTACCCCCGACAGGGTGCTTATCGCGGACAGTTCTTC. Translation: CATYPRQGAYRGQFF. This chain links TRBV19 with TRBJ2-1, with TRBD1 matching over 7 bases. CDR3 length: 15 amino acids. Germline CDR1 is LNHDA and CDR2 is SQIVND (reference sequence). The trim removed 10 bases at V and 13 bases at J, leaving 22 bases unmatched.